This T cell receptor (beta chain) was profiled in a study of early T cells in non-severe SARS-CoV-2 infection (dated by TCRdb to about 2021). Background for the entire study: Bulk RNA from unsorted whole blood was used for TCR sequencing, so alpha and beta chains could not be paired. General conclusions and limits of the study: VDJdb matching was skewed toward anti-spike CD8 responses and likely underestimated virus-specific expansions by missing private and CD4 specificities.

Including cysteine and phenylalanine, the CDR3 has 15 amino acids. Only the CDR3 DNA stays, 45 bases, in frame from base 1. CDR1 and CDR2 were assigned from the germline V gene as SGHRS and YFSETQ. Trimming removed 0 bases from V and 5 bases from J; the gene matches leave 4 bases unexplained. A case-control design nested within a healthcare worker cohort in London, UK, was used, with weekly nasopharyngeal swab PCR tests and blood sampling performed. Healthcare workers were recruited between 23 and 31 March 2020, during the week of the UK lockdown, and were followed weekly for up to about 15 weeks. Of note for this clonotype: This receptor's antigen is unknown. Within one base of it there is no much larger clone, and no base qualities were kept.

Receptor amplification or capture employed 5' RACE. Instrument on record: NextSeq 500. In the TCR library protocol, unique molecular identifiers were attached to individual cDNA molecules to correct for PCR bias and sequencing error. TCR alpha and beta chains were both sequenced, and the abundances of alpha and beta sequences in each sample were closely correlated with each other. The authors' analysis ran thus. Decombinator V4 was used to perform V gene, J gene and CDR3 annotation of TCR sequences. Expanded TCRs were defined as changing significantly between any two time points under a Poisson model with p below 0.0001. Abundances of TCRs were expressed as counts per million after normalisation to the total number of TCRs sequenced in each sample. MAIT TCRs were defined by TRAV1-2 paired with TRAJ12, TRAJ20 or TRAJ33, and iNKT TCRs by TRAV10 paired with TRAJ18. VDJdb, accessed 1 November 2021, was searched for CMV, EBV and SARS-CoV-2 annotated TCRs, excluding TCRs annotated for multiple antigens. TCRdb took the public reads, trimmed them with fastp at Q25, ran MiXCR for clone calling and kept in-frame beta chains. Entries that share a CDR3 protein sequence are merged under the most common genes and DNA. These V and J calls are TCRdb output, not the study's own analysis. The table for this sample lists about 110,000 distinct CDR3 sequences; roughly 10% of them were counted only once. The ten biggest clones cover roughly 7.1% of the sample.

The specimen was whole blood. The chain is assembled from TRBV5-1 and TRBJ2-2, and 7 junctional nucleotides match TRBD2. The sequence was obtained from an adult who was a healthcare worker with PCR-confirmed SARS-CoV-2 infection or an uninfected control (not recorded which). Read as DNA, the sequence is TGCGCCAGCAGCTTGGAGCGGGGCGCGACCGGGGAGCTGTTTTTT. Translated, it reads CASSLERGATGELFF.